This entry describes one T cell receptor beta chain. RNA transcripts provided the source from which TCR beta CDR3 regions were amplified. First-round RT-PCR of the TCR CDR3 relied on the HTBI primer set. One entry per CDR3 protein results from TCRdb running MiXCR on the multiplex PCR reads. This sample yields 300,000 to 450,000 distinct CDR3 sequences, of which roughly 25% are seen a single time; 73% belongs to the top ten. This sample stems from a study of T cells in Graves' hyperthyroidism and ophthalmopathy. CDR3 length equals 14 residues. The V gene end was trimmed by 6 bases and the J gene end by 4 bases; junction bases not matched to a gene: 5. Looked up from germline, CDR1 is MNHEY and CDR2 is SVGEGT.

This clonotype originated in a man in his fifties with Graves' hyperthyroidism. This chain joins TRBV6-2 or TRBV6-3 and TRBJ1-5, with 8 bases that match TRBD1. The sequenced material came from blood. The CDR3 sequence is CASRAGQGNQPQHF. CDR3 coding DNA: TGTGCCAGCAGGGCAGGACAGGGAAATCAGCCCCAGCATTTT.